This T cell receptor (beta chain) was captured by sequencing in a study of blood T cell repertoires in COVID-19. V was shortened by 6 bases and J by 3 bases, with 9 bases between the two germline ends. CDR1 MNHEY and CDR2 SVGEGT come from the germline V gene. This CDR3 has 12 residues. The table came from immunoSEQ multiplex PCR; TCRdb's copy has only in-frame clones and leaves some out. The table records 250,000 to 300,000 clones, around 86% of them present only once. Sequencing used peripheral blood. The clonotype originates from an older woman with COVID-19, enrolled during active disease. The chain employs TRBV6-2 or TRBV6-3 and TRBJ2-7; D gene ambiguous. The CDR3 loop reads CASRYGHYEQYF. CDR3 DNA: TGTGCCAGCAGGTACGGCCACTACGAGCAGTACTTC.